This T cell receptor beta chain was recovered during a study of CD8 T cells in Susac syndrome. The overall study: At the time their blood was drawn, patients with Susac syndrome were either therapy-naive, on corticosteroids (with some of them also receiving intravenous immunoglobulin), or on intravenous immunoglobulin alone.

When the RNA was reverse transcribed, random hexamers were used with an input of roughly 0.45 to 1 ug. The method of amplification for TCR beta CDR3 was immunoSEQ multiplex PCR, covering 54 Vbeta and 13 Jbeta. One entry per CDR3 protein, called by TCRdb with MiXCR from the immunoSEQ multiplex PCR reads. The sample comprises some 77,000 distinct CDR3 sequences, 85% to 95% of which are singletons, and roughly 0.15% rests with the top ten. TCR beta from blood CD8+ and CD4+ T cells was sequenced. Study-wide results and limits: That the number of individuals in its TCR sequencing and HLA analysis was relatively small was acknowledged by the study.

This clonotype came up once. Its specificity is unknown. This CDR3 region has 13 residues. Germline V gene data show CDR1 as LGHDT and CDR2 as YNNKEL (reference sequence). V lost 4 bases to trimming and J lost 3 bases, with 10 bases between them. The chain employs TRBV3-1 and TRBJ2-7; maybe TRBD2 (5 bases). Material: CD4+ T cells from PBMCs. The receptor was isolated from a human donor with Susac syndrome. CDR3 sequence: CASSLRTYYEQYF. CDR3 nucleotide sequence: TGTGCCAGCAGCCTGAGGACTTACTACGAGCAGTACTTC.